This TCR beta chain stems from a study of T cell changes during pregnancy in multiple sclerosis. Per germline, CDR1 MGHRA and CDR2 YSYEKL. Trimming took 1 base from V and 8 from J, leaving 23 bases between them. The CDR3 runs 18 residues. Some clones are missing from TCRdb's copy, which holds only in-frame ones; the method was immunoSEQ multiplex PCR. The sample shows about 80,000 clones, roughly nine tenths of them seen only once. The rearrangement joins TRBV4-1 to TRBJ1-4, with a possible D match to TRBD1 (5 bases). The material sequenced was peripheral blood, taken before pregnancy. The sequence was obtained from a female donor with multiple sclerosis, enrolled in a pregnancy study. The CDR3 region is CASSQVFEGSGGMEKLFF. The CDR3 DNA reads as TGCGCCAGCAGCCAAGTTTTCGAGGGATCGGGGGGGATGGAAAAACTGTTTTTT.